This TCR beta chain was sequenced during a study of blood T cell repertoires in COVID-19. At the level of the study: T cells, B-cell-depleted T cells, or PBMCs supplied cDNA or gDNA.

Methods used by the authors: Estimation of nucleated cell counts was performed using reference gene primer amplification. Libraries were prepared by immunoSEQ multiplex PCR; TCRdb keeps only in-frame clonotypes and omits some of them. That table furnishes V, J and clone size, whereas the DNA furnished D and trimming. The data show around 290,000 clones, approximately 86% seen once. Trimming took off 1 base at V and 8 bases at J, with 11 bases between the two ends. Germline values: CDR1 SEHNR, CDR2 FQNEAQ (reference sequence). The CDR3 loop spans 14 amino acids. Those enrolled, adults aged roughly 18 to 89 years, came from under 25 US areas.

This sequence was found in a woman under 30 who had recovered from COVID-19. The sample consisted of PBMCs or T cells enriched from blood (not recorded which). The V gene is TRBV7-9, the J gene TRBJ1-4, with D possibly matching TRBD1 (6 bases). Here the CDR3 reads CASSLVSGVEKLFF. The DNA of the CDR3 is TGTGCCAGCAGCTTAGTTTCAGGGGTGGAAAAACTGTTTTTT. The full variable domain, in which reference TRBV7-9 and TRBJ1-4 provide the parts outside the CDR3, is DTGVSQNPRHKITKRGQNVTFRCDPISEHNRLYWYRQTLGQGPEFLTYFQNEAQLEKSRLLSDRFSAERPKGSFSTLEIQRTEQGDSAMYLCASSLVSGVEKLFFGSGTQLSVL.